The clone carrying this T cell receptor beta chain has at least ten counts. Next came a second PCR, run for roughly 7 to 12 cycles, which used a sample-barcoded 5' primer along with a J-beta primer mix. MiXCR, applied by TCRdb to the 5' RACE reads, yields one record per CDR3 protein. Altogether approximately 700,000 distinct CDR3 sequences are present, about a third being singletons, with the ten largest covering 15%. This entry belongs to a study of blood T cells in healthy people across ages. Trimming took off 2 bases at V and 7 bases at J, with 11 bases between the two ends. The CDR3 has 13 amino acids. The germline CDR1 and CDR2 sequences are SGHTA and FQGNSA.

The TCR originated in a woman at least 80 years old in good health. Specimen: blood. This chain links TRBV7-2 with TRBJ1-2; no reliable D call. Here the CDR3 reads CASSLTRLSGYTF. The CDR3 DNA reads TGTGCCAGCAGCTTAACCCGATTGAGTGGCTACACCTTC.